This TCR beta chain is from a study of spatial heterogeneity in lung cancer. Study context: Every unique TCR and UMI combination, on average, appeared more than ten times in raw reads.

This clonotype has at least ten counts. Its antigen is still unknown. Study-wide findings and caveats: Among blood samples, ubiquitous expanded tumor TCRs appeared more at resection than at follow-up.

This CDR3 has 16 residues. With 2 bases clipped from V and 3 bases from J, the junction kept 9 bases outside the gene matches. Per the germline V gene, CDR1 is SGHNT and CDR2 is YYREEE (reference sequence). TCRdb re-analysed the 5' RACE reads in MiXCR, keeping a single row per CDR3 protein. The sample consists of over 50,000 distinct CDR3 sequences, under 7.5% of them appearing once. Time point denoted: sample taken at primary tumor resection. Patients with untreated early-stage non-small cell lung cancer, numbering around 71, were the donors. Unsorted whole RNA samples from tumor, nontumor lung or frozen PBMC were sequenced.

Sample: PBMCs, taken at surgery. The rearrangement joins TRBV5-4 to TRBJ2-7, with 9 positions matching TRBD1. The sequence derives from a female donor with early-stage non-small cell lung cancer. The CDR3 reads CASSLLGQGRRYEQYF. The CDR3 bases are TGTGCCAGCAGCTTATTAGGACAGGGGAGGCGCTACGAGCAGTACTTC. The whole variable domain, filled in from reference TRBV5-4 and TRBJ2-7, reads ETGVTQSPTHLIKTRGQQVTLRCSSQSGHNTVSWYQQALGQGPQFIFQYYREEENGRGNFPPRFSGLQFPNYSSELNVNALELDDSALYLCASSLLGQGRRYEQYFGPGTRLTVT.